This entry lists 20 T cell receptor beta chains sequenced from one sample in a study of graft-versus-host responses after intestinal transplantation. TCRdb's copy holds only in-frame clones and misses some; the assay was immunoSEQ multiplex PCR. The table lists some 82,000 clones, more than 75% of them singletons. Their recognized antigens are unknown. This sample comprised unstimulated CD8+ T cells sorted from spleen or lymph node cells, obtained before transplant. Source of these receptors: a human donor who was the organ donor for an intestinal transplant.

V is TRBV6-6 and J is TRBJ1-4; D is uncertain. Trimming removed 1 base from V and 8 bases from J, with 8 bases in between. Germline values: CDR1 MNHNY, CDR2 SVGAGI (reference sequence). The CDR3 loop spans 13 amino acids. CDR3 sequence reads: CASSYYVGEKLFF. CDR3 DNA sequence: TGTGCCAGCAGTTACTATGTGGGGGAAAAACTGTTTTTT.

The V and J genes are TRBV27 and TRBJ1-1; 11 nucleotides align to TRBD1. CDR3 length equals 14 residues. The J segment lost 4 bases and the V segment lost 5 bases, leaving 3 bases of the junction unmatched. Germline CDR1 MNHEY, CDR2 SMNVEV (reference sequence). The DNA of the CDR3 is TGTGCCAGCAGTCCCGGGACAGGGGGCACTGAAGCTTTCTTT. Residues: CASSPGTGGTEAFF.

The rearrangement joins TRBV23-1 to TRBJ2-5, with 8 bases matching TRBD2. TRBV23-1 is assigned to the ORF class and has an uncertain function. V lost 6 bases and J lost 2; bases outside the gene matches: 17. CDR3 length equals 18 residues. The CDR3: CASSLLRGRGAIQETQYF. The CDR3 DNA sequence: TGCGCCAGCAGCCTGCTAAGAGGGCGGGGGGCAATACAAGAGACCCAGTACTTC.

The chain uses TRBV9 and TRBJ2-7; 9 nucleotides align to TRBD1. This CDR3 has 14 amino acids. V lost 4 bases, J lost 2 bases, and 4 bases stayed unmatched. Looked up from germline, CDR1 is SGDLS and CDR2 is YYNGEE. The CDR3 spells CASSSQGAPYEQYF. In DNA form, the CDR3 reads TGTGCCAGCAGCTCACAGGGGGCCCCCTACGAGCAGTACTTC. Full variable domain (remainder filled in from reference TRBV9 and TRBJ2-7): DSGVTQTPKHLITATGQRVTLRCSPRSGDLSVYWYQQSLDQGLQFLIQYYNGEERAKGNILERFSAQQFPDLHSELNLSSLELGDSALYFCASSSQGAPYEQYFGPGTRLTVT.

The chain couples TRBV30 to TRBJ1-6; D unclear. Germline V gene lookup returns CDR1 GTSNPN and CDR2 SVGIG (reference sequence). The V gene lost 2 bases and the J gene lost 7 bases, with 15 bases spanning the gap. The CDR3 sequence is 15 residues long. CDR3 protein: CAWSLLEQTNSPLHF. For the CDR3, the DNA is TGTGCCTGGAGTCTTCTGGAGCAGACGAATTCACCCCTCCACTTT.

This sequence joins TRBV28 and TRBJ2-7; 8 bases fit TRBD1. The germline V gene encodes CDR1 MDHEN and CDR2 SYDVKM. V gave up 4 bases and J gave up 1 base; unmatched junction bases: 6. The CDR3 spans 15 residues. The CDR3 DNA follows: TGTGCCAGCAGTTCGGACAGGGCAGGGTCCTACGAGCAGTACTTC. This translates into CASSSDRAGSYEQYF.

V usage is TRBV7-2 and J usage is TRBJ1-2, with D perhaps matching TRBD1 (6 bases). CDR1 SGHTA and CDR2 FQGNSA come from the germline V gene. The CDR3 has 13 amino acids. V lost 7 bases and J 3 bases, leaving 12 bases between the germline ends. CDR3 residues: CASTPRGHYGYTF. The CDR3 DNA follows: TGTGCCAGCACCCCGCGGGGGCACTATGGCTACACCTTC.

Of note for this clone: Sequence at one end of the junction differs from germline and may be a read error. The chain joins TRBV14 to TRBJ2-7; D may be TRBD2 (5 bases). The CDR3 covers 14 residues. Looked up from germline, CDR1 is SGHDN and CDR2 is FVKESK. The CDR3 sequence is CAGSLPGKSYEQYF. In nucleotides, the CDR3 is TGTGCCGGCAGCCTACCGGGGAAATCCTACGAGCAGTACTTC. Supplemented by reference TRBV14 and TRBJ2-7, the full variable domain reads EAGVTQFPSHSVIEKGQTVTLRCDPISGHDNLYWYRRVMGKEIKFLLHFVKESKQDESGMPNNRFLAERTGGTYSTLKVQPAELEDSGVYFCAGSLPGKSYEQYFGPGTRLTVT.

The J gene is TRBJ2-2, the V gene TRBV29-1, with a weak D call TRBD2 (5 bases). This CDR3 has 13 amino acids. Germline-derived CDR1 and CDR2 are SQVTM and ANQGSEA. V was shortened by 5 bases and J by 6 bases, with 13 bases between the two germline ends. The CDR3 sequence: CSVYGSAAGELFF. Written as DNA, the CDR3 is TGCAGCGTTTACGGGTCAGCGGCCGGGGAGCTGTTTTTT.

This clone turned up a few times. The chain links TRBV7-3 to TRBJ2-2; D gene uncertain. The CDR3 contains 13 residues. Germline-derived CDR1 and CDR2 are SGHTA and FQGTGA. V was pared by 4 bases and J by 5 bases, with 8 bases between. DNA for the CDR3: TGTGCCAGCAGCTCGATTGGTACCGGGGAGCTGTTTTTT. Protein sequence: CASSSIGTGELFF.

This chain joins TRBV28 and TRBJ2-3; D not resolved. Germline-derived CDR1 and CDR2 are MDHEN and SYDVKM. Trimming removed 8 bases at V and 6 bases at J, with 12 bases between. The CDR3 spans 12 residues. The chain's CDR3 is CASCADGDTQYF. The CDR3 DNA reads as TGTGCCAGCTGCGCGGACGGGGATACGCAGTATTTT. The whole variable domain, remainder taken from reference TRBV28 and TRBJ2-3, is DVKVTQSSRYLVKRTGEKVFLECVQDMDHENMFWYRQDPGLGLRLIYFSYDVKMKEKGDIPEGYSVSREKKERFSLILESASTNQTSMYLCASCADGDTQYFGPGTRLTVL.

This clone was detected only once. The J gene is TRBJ2-7, the V gene TRBV6-1; TRBD1 matches at 9 bases. This CDR3 has 14 residues. Looked up from germline, CDR1 is MNHNS and CDR2 is SASEGT. V dropped 6 bases and J dropped 4; count of bases not matched to a gene: 7. CDR3 in DNA: TGTGCCAGCAGCAACAGGGGGCCTGGGTACGAGCAGTACTTC. It specifies CASSNRGPGYEQYF.

The CDR3 DNA reads as TGTGCCAGCACCGACCTTGATGGTTGGGGACCCAACTACGAGCAGTACTTC. Translating it yields CASTDLDGWGPNYEQYF. V usage is TRBV28 and J usage is TRBJ2-5; D may be TRBD1 or TRBD2 (5 bases each). The DNA end is more similar to TRBJ2-7, so the J call may be wrong. CDR3 length equals 17 residues. Germline-derived CDR1 and CDR2 are MDHEN and SYDVKM.

This chain links TRBV27 with TRBJ2-1, with 12 bases identical to TRBD2. CDR3 length equals 14 residues. Trimming removed 8 bases from V and 9 bases from J; junction bases left unmatched: 8. Germline lookup yields CDR1 MNHEY and CDR2 SMNVEV (reference sequence). CDR3 loop: CASSAELAGGEQFF. The CDR3 DNA reads TGTGCCAGCTCAGCGGAACTAGCGGGGGGTGAGCAGTTCTTC.

The CDR3 DNA reads as TGTGCCACCAGCAGGGTCCAGGGATACCCTGAAGCTTTCTTT. Translation: CATSRVQGYPEAFF. The V and J genes are TRBV15 and TRBJ1-1, with D possibly being TRBD1 (5 bases). V was pared by 3 bases and J by 6 bases, with 14 bases between. CDR3 length: 14 amino acids. The V gene's germline CDR1 is LNHNV and CDR2 YYDKDF (reference sequence).

The genes are TRBV4-1 and TRBJ1-3; no clear D. Per germline, CDR1 MGHRA and CDR2 YSYEKL. There are 17 residues in the CDR3. V was clipped by 1 base and J by 4 bases, with 17 bases between them. The CDR3 bases are TGCGCCAGCAGCCAAGTTAAGGGAATAGATGTGGGAAACACCATATATTTT. Protein product: CASSQVKGIDVGNTIYF.

The chain combines TRBV28 with TRBJ2-3; D is undetermined. The V end lost 3 bases, the J end lost 3 bases, and 16 bases lay between the germline ends. Germline CDR1 MDHEN, CDR2 SYDVKM. CDR3 length: 16 amino acids. This CDR3 reads CASSFGVSASTDTQYF. The CDR3 DNA reads TGTGCCAGCAGTTTCGGAGTATCTGCGTCGACAGATACGCAGTATTTT.

The chain recombines TRBV9 with TRBJ1-6; perhaps TRBD1 as D (5 bases). The germline V gene has CDR1 SGDLS and CDR2 YYNGEE. Trimming left V 0 bases short and J 10 bases short, with 14 bases between. The CDR3 runs 15 residues. CDR3 sequence: CASSVAGQGGSPLHF. CDR3 nucleotide sequence: TGTGCCAGCAGCGTAGCTGGGCAGGGAGGGTCACCCCTCCACTTT. Supplemented by reference TRBV9 and TRBJ1-6, the full variable domain reads DSGVTQTPKHLITATGQRVTLRCSPRSGDLSVYWYQQSLDQGLQFLIQYYNGEERAKGNILERFSAQQFPDLHSELNLSSLELGDSALYFCASSVAGQGGSPLHFGNGTRLTVT.

V gene TRBV9 combines with J gene TRBJ2-1; D is possibly TRBD1 or TRBD2 (5 bases each). Trimming pared 3 bases from V and 8 bases from J, leaving 9 bases between. The CDR3 contains 12 residues. Per germline, CDR1 SGDLS and CDR2 YYNGEE. CDR3: CASSAGTDEQFF. The CDR3 bases are TGTGCCAGCAGCGCGGGGACCGATGAGCAGTTCTTC. The full variable domain, with the rest looked up from reference TRBV9 and TRBJ2-1, is DSGVTQTPKHLITATGQRVTLRCSPRSGDLSVYWYQQSLDQGLQFLIQYYNGEERAKGNILERFSAQQFPDLHSELNLSSLELGDSALYFCASSAGTDEQFFGPGTRLTVL.

The gene calls are TRBV6-4 and TRBJ2-3, with 9 positions matching TRBD2. The CDR3 extends over 15 amino acids. Germline V gives CDR1 MRHNA, CDR2 SNTAGT. J lost 4 bases, V lost 3 bases, and 5 bases had no gene match. CDR3 sequence (DNA): TGTGCCAGCAGTGAGCGGGGGGGCGGAGCAGATACGCAGTATTTT. It translates to CASSERGGGADTQYF.